These 25 T cell receptor beta chains were all obtained from the same sample, sequenced in a study of blood T cells in healthy people across ages. A J-beta primer mix and a sample-barcoded 5' primer were used in a second PCR of roughly 7 to 12 cycles. TCRdb fed the 5' RACE reads into MiXCR, producing one record per CDR3 protein. The repertoire holds more than 800,000 distinct CDR3 sequences, more than 35% seen once, with approximately 17% in the top ten. The material sequenced was blood. These receptors were obtained from a woman aged 60-70 years in good health.

The chain carries TRBV14 and TRBJ2-1, with TRBD2 matching 8 bases. Per germline, CDR1 SGHDN and CDR2 FVKESK. CDR3 size: 18 residues. The J segment lost 3 bases and the V segment lost 4 bases, leaving 14 bases of the junction unmatched. This CDR3 is CASSPEGTLAGDYNEQFF. The CDR3 DNA is TGTGCCAGCAGCCCAGAGGGAACTCTAGCGGGCGACTACAATGAGCAGTTCTTC.

This chain connects TRBV29-1 to TRBJ2-5; unclear D gene. The V gene lost 7 bases and the J gene lost 5 bases, with 14 bases spanning the gap. Per the germline V gene, CDR1 is SQVTM and CDR2 is ANQGSEA. This CDR3 contains 12 residues. CDR3 in DNA: TGCAGCGCAAACTCAGAATGGGAGACCCAGTACTTC. Its protein product is CSANSEWETQYF. The full variable domain, in which reference TRBV29-1 and TRBJ2-5 provide the parts outside the CDR3, is SAVISQKPSRDICQRGTSLTIQCQVDSQVTMMFWYRQQPGQSLTLIATANQGSEATYESGFVIDKFPISRPNLTFSTLTVSNMSPEDSSIYLCSANSEWETQYFGPGTRLLVL.

This sequence joins TRBV5-6 and TRBJ2-1; TRBD1 might be the D (6 bases). V was shortened by 4 bases and J by 10 bases, with 12 bases between the two germline ends. The CDR3 sequence is 12 residues long. CDR1 is SGHDT, CDR2 YYEEEE, per germline. The chain's CDR3 is CASSLGAREQFF. The CDR3 DNA reads TGTGCCAGCAGCCTGGGGGCCCGCGAGCAGTTCTTC.

The V call is TRBV9, the J call TRBJ2-7, with a possible D match to TRBD1 (6 bases). In germline, CDR1 is SGDLS, CDR2 YYNGEE. The CDR3 covers 17 residues. Deletions cut 3 bases from V and 0 bases from J, with 19 bases between. The CDR3 nucleotides read TGTGCCAGCAGCGGGCCCGGGACCAGGGGAAGCTCCTACGAGCAGTACTTC. Its protein product is CASSGPGTRGSSYEQYF.

This clonotype has just a few counts. The chain joins TRBV4-1 to TRBJ2-1; tentatively, D is TRBD1 or TRBD2 (5 bases each). The CDR3 is 15 amino acids. Trimming cost V 2 bases and J 0 bases, with 8 bases left between them. Per germline, CDR1 MGHRA and CDR2 YSYEKL. The CDR3 sequence is CASSQQGASYNEQFF. The DNA for the CDR3 is TGCGCCAGCAGCCAACAGGGAGCCTCCTACAATGAGCAGTTCTTC.

This chain connects TRBV10-3 to TRBJ2-7; TRBD1 matches at 7 bases. The DNA end is more similar to TRBJ2-5, so the J call may be wrong. This CDR3 spans 16 amino acids. The germline CDR1 and CDR2 sequences are ENHRY and SYGVKD. CDR3: CAISDFNRGLGETQYF. CDR3 bases: TGTGCCATCAGTGATTTTAACAGGGGTTTGGGAGAGACCCAGTACTTC.

This sequence joins TRBV21-1 and TRBJ1-2. TRBV21-1 is designated a pseudogene. This CDR3 is 18 amino acids long. The CDR3 DNA reads TGTGCCGGCAGCAAAAGGGGGCAGGGCCCCTCACCCACCTATGGCTACACCTTC. As protein: CAGSKRGQGPSPTYGYTF.

About this clonotype: Germline and junction disagree at one end, which may indicate a read error. The CDR3 loop reads CTSSPPWWRQGGNTQYF. CDR3 coding DNA: TGTACCAGCAGCCCCCCTTGGTGGCGACAGGGGGGGAATACGCAGTATTTT. The rearrangement joins TRBV28 to TRBJ2-3, with TRBD1 identical over 9 bases. This CDR3 comprises 17 residues. Germline assignment: CDR1 MDHEN and CDR2 SYDVKM.

This clonotype has only a few counts. V is TRBV12-3 or TRBV12-4 and J is TRBJ2-7, with TRBD1 identical over 9 bases. The CDR3 runs to 15 residues. With V trimmed by 6 bases and J by 3 bases, 9 bases remained unmatched. The CDR3 nucleotides read TGTGCCAGCAGCAGTCCGACAGGGGGGGACTACGAGCAGTACTTC. This codes for CASSSPTGGDYEQYF.

This chain uses TRBV6-2 or TRBV6-3 with TRBJ2-3, with 12 bases matching TRBD2. The germline V gene has CDR1 MNHEY and CDR2 SVGEGT. Germline trimming cut 4 bases from V and 2 bases from J; bases unmatched to any gene: 22. There are 22 residues in the CDR3. The CDR3 region is CASSFSPSGLLAGGPITDTQYF. For the CDR3, the DNA is TGTGCCAGCAGTTTTAGCCCTTCGGGGCTCCTAGCGGGAGGGCCGATCACAGATACGCAGTATTTT.

Concerning this clonotype itself: This likely comes from a read error, as the CDR3 has no conserved phenylalanine or tryptophan at its end. This rearrangement joins TRBV20-1 to TRBJ2-5; 11 bases agree with TRBD2. The CDR3 is 18 amino acids. CDR1 DFQATT and CDR2 SNEGSKA come from the germline V gene (reference sequence). The junction had 17 bases not matched to a gene; V was cut back by 3 bases and J by 5 bases. The CDR3 DNA is TGCAGTGCTAGGGGGACAGGGCATACTAGCGGGAGTACTGAGACCCAGTACTTA. It yields the protein CSARGTGHTSGSTETQYL.

As to this clonotype: Since a much larger clone is just one base distant, this may be a read error. The V and J genes are TRBV6-5 and TRBJ2-7; tentatively, D is TRBD2 (6 bases). V was clipped by 6 bases and J by 7 bases, with 16 bases between them. CDR1 and CDR2 from the germline V gene are MNHEY and SVGAGI. CDR3 length: 13 amino acids. The CDR3 loop is CASSTGTYNEQYF. The CDR3 DNA sequence: TGTGCCAGCAGCACCGGGACTTACAATGAGCAGTACTTC.

The chain joins TRBV3-1 to TRBJ2-5; either TRBD1 or TRBD2 may supply D (7 bases each). With 5 bases removed from V and 7 bases from J, the gap between germline ends came to 14 bases. Germline CDR1 and CDR2: LGHDT and YNNKEL (reference sequence). This CDR3 is built from 13 residues. CDR3 protein: CASSNQGEGTQYF. CDR3 DNA: TGTGCCAGCAGCAATCAGGGGGAGGGGACCCAGTACTTC.

This clonotype came up many times. The chain joins TRBV29-1 to TRBJ2-7, with 7 bases identical to TRBD1. The CDR3 is made up of 12 amino acids. Unmatched junction bases numbered 7, after V lost 8 bases and J lost 3 bases. Germline assignment: CDR1 SQVTM and CDR2 ANQGSEA. In DNA, the CDR3 is TGCAGCTTCCGCCGGGACAGCTACGAGCAGTACTTC. This gives the protein CSFRRDSYEQYF.

J is TRBJ2-1 and V is TRBV27, with D possibly being TRBD2 (5 bases). The V gene lost 4 bases and the J gene lost 1 base, with 11 bases spanning the gap. This CDR3 is built from 15 residues. Germline V lookup: CDR1 MNHEY, CDR2 SMNVEV (reference sequence). The CDR3: CASSCGSGSYNEQFF. As DNA, the CDR3 is TGTGCCAGCAGTTGTGGGAGTGGTTCCTACAATGAGCAGTTCTTC.

The V call is TRBV5-1, the J call TRBJ2-3; D gene uncertain. The CDR3 loop spans 15 amino acids. CDR1 is SGHRS and CDR2 is YFSETQ in the germline V gene. V was clipped by 2 bases and J by 3 bases, with 13 bases between them. The DNA of the CDR3 is TGCGCCAGCAGCTTTAGGGCAGAAAAAACAGATACGCAGTATTTT. As protein: CASSFRAEKTDTQYF.

The chain carries TRBV7-2 and TRBJ2-3; 14 bases agree with TRBD2. V gave up 5 bases and J gave up 6 bases; unmatched junction bases: 7. The CDR3 is 16 amino acids. Germline lookup yields CDR1 SGHTA and CDR2 FQGNSA. CDR3 residues: CTSSNRLAGGYDTQYF. The CDR3 DNA sequence: TGTACCAGCAGCAACAGACTAGCGGGAGGGTACGATACGCAGTATTTT.

This clonotype was found a few times. This chain links TRBV27 with TRBJ2-7; 7 bases are a match to TRBD1. The CDR3 has 15 amino acids. V dropped 4 bases and J dropped 5; count of bases not matched to a gene: 11. CDR1 and CDR2 from the germline V gene are MNHEY and SMNVEV (reference sequence). The CDR3, as DNA: TGTGCCAGCAGTTCACGACAGGGAAATATGGACGAGCAGTACTTC. Protein: CASSSRQGNMDEQYF.

The CDR3 protein is CASSPEGGAPDQPQHF. The CDR3 region has the DNA TGTGCCAGCAGCCCAGAGGGGGGGGCCCCGGATCAGCCCCAGCATTTT. This chain connects TRBV7-8 to TRBJ1-5; D might be TRBD1 (6 bases). Germline values: CDR1 SGHVS, CDR2 FQNEAQ. The V end was cut by 5 bases, the J end by 5 bases, with 19 bases between. The CDR3 is 16 residues long.

This clonotype was counted many times. This chain links TRBV3-1 with TRBJ2-2; D call uncertain. Germline loops: CDR1 LGHDT, CDR2 YNNKEL (reference sequence). The ends were cut back, 0 bases at V and 2 bases at J, with 10 bases in the middle. The length of the CDR3 is 16 residues. This CDR3 reads CASSQDRSPNTGELFF. DNA for the CDR3: TGTGCCAGCAGCCAAGATAGGTCGCCCAACACCGGGGAGCTGTTTTTT.

The genes are TRBV6-2 or TRBV6-3 and TRBJ2-1; TRBD2 aligns across 7 bases. The ends lost 9 bases at V and 2 bases at J; junction bases unmatched: 22. Germline loops: CDR1 MNHEY, CDR2 SVGEGT. There are 19 residues in the CDR3. The CDR3 loop reads CASYHSGSSGLQTYNEQFF. In DNA, the CDR3 is TGTGCCAGTTACCACAGCGGGTCTAGCGGACTCCAGACCTACAATGAGCAGTTCTTC.

The chain has TRBV5-8 and TRBJ2-7, with 8 positions matching TRBD1. Judging by the DNA end, TRBJ2-5 fits better; the J call may be wrong. CDR1 and CDR2 (germline): SGHTS, YDEGEE. CDR3 size: 15 residues. CDR3 protein: CASSLETGDQKTQYF. Here the CDR3 DNA reads TGTGCCAGCAGCTTGGAGACAGGGGACCAGAAGACCCAGTACTTC.

V is TRBV12-3 or TRBV12-4 and J is TRBJ2-1; 7 positions match TRBD2. The V and J ends lost 6 bases and 8 bases, in that order; junction bases with no gene match: 13. The CDR3 is 15 amino acids. CDR3 coding DNA: TGTGCCAGCAGCCGCGGGAGAACCCCCGTCGATGAGCAGTTCTTC. Amino acids: CASSRGRTPVDEQFF.

The CDR3 bases are TGTGCCAGCAGCTTAGTAGGACTAGTTTCCAATGAGCAGTTCTTC. It yields the protein CASSLVGLVSNEQFF. The chain employs TRBV7-8 and TRBJ2-1; TRBD2 aligns across 7 bases. Losses at the gene ends were 1 base for V and 6 bases for J; bases not matched to a gene: 6. The CDR3 totals 15 residues. The germline CDR1 and CDR2 sequences are SGHVS and FQNEAQ.

This clonotype has more than one count but fewer than ten. The chain joins TRBV2 to TRBJ2-3; D is ambiguous. V dropped 0 bases and J dropped 4 bases, with 17 bases sitting between them. The CDR3 extends over 17 amino acids. CDR1 SNHLY and CDR2 FYNNEI come from the germline V gene. The DNA of the CDR3 is TGTGCCAGCAGTGAAGCCTTTACGGTAGGGCACGCAGATACGCAGTATTTT. Encoded protein: CASSEAFTVGHADTQYF.